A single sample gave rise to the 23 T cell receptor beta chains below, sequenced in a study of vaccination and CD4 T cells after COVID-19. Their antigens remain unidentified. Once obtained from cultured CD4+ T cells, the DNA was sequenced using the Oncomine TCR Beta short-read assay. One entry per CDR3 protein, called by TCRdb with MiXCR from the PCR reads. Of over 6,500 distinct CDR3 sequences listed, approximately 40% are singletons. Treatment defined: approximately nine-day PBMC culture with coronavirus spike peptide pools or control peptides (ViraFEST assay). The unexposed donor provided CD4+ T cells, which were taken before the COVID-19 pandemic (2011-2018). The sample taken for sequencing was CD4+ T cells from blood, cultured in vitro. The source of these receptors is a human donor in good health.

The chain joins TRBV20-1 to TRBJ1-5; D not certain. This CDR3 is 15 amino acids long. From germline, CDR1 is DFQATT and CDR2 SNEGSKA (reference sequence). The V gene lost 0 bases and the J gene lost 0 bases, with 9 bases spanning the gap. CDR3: CSARDSRYSNQPQHF. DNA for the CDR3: TGCAGTGCTAGAGATTCTCGGTATAGCAATCAGCCCCAGCATTTT.

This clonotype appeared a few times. CDR3 protein: CASSPDSPLHF. CDR3 nucleotides: TGTGCCAGCAGTCCGGATTCACCCCTCCACTTT. This rearrangement joins TRBV6-1 to TRBJ1-6; D remains unclear. Germline values: CDR1 MNHNS, CDR2 SASEGT. This CDR3 has 11 amino acids. V lost 5 bases and J 8 bases, leaving 4 bases between the germline ends.

DNA of the CDR3: TGCAGTGCTACCCCATGGCAGAACTCTGGAAACACCATATATTTT. This codes for CSATPWQNSGNTIYF. This chain links TRBV20-1 with TRBJ1-3; D gene unclear. The CDR3 covers 15 residues. Germline values: CDR1 DFQATT, CDR2 SNEGSKA (reference sequence). Deletions cut 4 bases from V and 0 bases from J, with 13 bases between.

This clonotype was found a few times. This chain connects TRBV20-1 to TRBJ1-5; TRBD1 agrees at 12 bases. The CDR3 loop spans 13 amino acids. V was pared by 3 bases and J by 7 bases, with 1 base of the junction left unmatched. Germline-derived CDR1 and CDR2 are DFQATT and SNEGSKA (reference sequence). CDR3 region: CSARGQGAQPQHF. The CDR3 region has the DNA TGCAGTGCTAGGGGACAGGGGGCGCAGCCCCAGCATTTT.

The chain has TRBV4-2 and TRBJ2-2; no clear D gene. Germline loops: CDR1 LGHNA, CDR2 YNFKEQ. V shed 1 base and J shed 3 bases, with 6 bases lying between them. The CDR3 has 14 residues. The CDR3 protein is CASSQVVDTGELFF. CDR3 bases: TGTGCCAGCAGCCAAGTTGTAGACACCGGGGAGCTGTTTTTT.

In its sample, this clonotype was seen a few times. The CDR3 is CSANRAGGTDTQYF. As DNA, the CDR3 is TGCAGTGCAAATCGAGCGGGGGGCACAGATACGCAGTATTTT. This chain connects TRBV20-1 to TRBJ2-3, with 8 bases fitting TRBD2. V shed 6 bases and J 1 base; nucleotides not matched to a gene: 6. There are 14 residues in the CDR3. Germline V CDR1 and CDR2: DFQATT, SNEGSKA (reference sequence).

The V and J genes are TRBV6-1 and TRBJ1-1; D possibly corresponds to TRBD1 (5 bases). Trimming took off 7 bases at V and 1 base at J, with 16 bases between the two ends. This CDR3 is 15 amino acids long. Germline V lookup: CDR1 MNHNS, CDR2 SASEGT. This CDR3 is CASTMRLGQNTEAFF. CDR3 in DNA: TGTGCCAGCACCATGAGGTTAGGACAGAACACTGAAGCTTTCTTT.

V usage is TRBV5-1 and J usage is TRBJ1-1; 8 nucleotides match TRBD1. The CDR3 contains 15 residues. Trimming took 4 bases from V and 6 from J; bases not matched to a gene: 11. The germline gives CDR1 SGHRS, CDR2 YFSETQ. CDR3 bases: TGCGCCAGCAGCGGGCGGACAGGGAAGGGTGCTGAAGCTTTCTTT. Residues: CASSGRTGKGAEAFF.

CDR3 in amino acids: CASSADRGGDGYTF. The CDR3 DNA reads as TGTGCCAGCAGCGCGGACAGGGGCGGAGATGGCTACACCTTC. The chain couples TRBV7-3 to TRBJ1-2, with 9 bases that match TRBD1. Per the germline V gene, CDR1 is SGHTA and CDR2 is FQGTGA. This CDR3 region has 14 residues. After removal of 5 bases from V and 6 bases from J, the junction contained 7 bases not matched to a gene.

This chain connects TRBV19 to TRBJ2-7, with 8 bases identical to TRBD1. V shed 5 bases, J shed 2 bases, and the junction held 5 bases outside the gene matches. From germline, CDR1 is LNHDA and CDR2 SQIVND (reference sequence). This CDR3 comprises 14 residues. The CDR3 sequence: CASSPPGQAYEQYF. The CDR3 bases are TGTGCCAGTAGTCCGCCGGGACAGGCCTACGAGCAGTACTTC.

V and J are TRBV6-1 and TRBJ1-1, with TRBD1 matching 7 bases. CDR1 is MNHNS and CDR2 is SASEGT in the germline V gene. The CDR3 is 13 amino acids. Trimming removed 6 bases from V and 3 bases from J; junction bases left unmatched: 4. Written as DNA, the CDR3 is TGTGCCAGCAGGCAGGGGGTATACACTGAAGCTTTCTTT. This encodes CASRQGVYTEAFF.

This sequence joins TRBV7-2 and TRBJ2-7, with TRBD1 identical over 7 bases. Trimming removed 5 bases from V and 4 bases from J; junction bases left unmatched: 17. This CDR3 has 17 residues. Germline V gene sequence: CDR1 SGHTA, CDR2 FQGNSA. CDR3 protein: CASSTTYTGQNRYEQYF. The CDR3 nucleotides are TGTGCCAGCAGCACGACATACACGGGACAGAACCGTTACGAGCAGTACTTC.

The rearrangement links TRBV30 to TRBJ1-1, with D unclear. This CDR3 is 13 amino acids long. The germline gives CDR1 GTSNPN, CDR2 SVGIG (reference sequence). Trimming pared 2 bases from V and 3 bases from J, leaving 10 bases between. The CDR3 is CAWSLTRDTEAFF. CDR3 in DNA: TGTGCCTGGAGTCTAACCCGGGACACTGAAGCTTTCTTT.

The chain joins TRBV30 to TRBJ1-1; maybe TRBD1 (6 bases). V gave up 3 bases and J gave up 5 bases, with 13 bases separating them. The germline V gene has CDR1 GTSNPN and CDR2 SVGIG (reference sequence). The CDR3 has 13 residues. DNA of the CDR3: TGTGCCTGGAGGGCAGGGGAGGTGACTGAAGCTTTCTTT. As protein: CAWRAGEVTEAFF.

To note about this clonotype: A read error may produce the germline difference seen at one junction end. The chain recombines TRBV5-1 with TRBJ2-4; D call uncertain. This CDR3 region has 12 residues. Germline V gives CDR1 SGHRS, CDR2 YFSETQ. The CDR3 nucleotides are TGCGCCAGCGGGCCCGACAAAAACATTCAGTACTTT. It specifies CASGPDKNIQYF.

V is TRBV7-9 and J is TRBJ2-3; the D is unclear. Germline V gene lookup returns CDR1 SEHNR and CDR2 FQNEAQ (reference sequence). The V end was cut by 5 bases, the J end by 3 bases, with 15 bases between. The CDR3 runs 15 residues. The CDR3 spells CASSTARTGTDTQYF. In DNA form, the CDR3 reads TGTGCCAGCAGCACAGCCAGAACTGGGACAGATACGCAGTATTTT.

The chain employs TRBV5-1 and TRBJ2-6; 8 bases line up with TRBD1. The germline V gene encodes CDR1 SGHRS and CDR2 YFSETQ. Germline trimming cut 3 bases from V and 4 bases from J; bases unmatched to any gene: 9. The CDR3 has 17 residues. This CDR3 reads CASSSWDRPLGANVLTF. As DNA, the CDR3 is TGCGCCAGCAGCTCCTGGGACAGGCCCTTGGGGGCCAACGTCCTGACTTTC. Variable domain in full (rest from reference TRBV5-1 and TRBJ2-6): KAGVTQTPRYLIKTRGQQVTLSCSPISGHRSVSWYQQTPGQGLQFLFEYFSETQRNKGNFPGRFSGRQFSNSRSEMNVSTLELGDSALYLCASSSWDRPLGANVLTFGAGSRLTVL.

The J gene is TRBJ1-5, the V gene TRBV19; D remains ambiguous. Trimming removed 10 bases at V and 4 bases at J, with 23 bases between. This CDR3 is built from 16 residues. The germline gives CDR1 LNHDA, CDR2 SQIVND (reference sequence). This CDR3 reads CATTNSGGRANQPQHF. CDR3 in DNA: TGTGCCACCACCAATAGCGGAGGGAGGGCAAATCAGCCCCAGCATTTT.

The CDR3 DNA is TGTGCCAGCAGCTTTTACAGGGGGGGTAGTGGGAGCAATCAGCCCCAGCATTTT. It codes for CASSFYRGGSGSNQPQHF. The V and J genes are TRBV7-2 and TRBJ1-5; 8 nucleotides align to TRBD1. The V gene's germline CDR1 is SGHTA and CDR2 FQGNSA. The CDR3 totals 18 residues. Trimming at V came to 3 bases and at J to 1 base, leaving 11 bases not matched to a gene.

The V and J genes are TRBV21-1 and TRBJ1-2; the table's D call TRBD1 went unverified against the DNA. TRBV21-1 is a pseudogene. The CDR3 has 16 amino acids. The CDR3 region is CASSTARDRWECGYTF. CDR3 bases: TGTGCCAGCAGCACAGCCCGGGACAGGTGGGAGTGTGGCTACACCTTC.

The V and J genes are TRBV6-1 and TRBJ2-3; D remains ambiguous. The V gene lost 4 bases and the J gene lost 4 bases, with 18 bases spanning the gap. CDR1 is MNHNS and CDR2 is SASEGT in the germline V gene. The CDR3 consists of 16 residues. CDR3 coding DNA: TGTGCCAGCAGTGTTCGGCGAGGTAGGCAAGCAGATACGCAGTATTTT. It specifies CASSVRRGRQADTQYF.

This chain's CDR3 is CASSPSYNEQFF. Here the CDR3 DNA reads TGCGCCAGCAGCCCATCGTACAATGAGCAGTTCTTC. J is TRBJ2-1 and V is TRBV5-1; D is ambiguous. The CDR3 extends over 12 amino acids. Deletions cut 4 bases from V and 4 bases from J, with 6 bases between. Germline CDR1 SGHRS, CDR2 YFSETQ.

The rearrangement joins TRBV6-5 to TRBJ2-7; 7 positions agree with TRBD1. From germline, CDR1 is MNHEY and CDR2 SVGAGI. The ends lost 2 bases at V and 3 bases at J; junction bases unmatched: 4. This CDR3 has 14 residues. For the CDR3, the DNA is TGTGCCAGCAGTTACCACAGGGGTCACTACGAGCAGTACTTC. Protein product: CASSYHRGHYEQYF.